The entry that follows covers one TCR beta chain sequence. Its antigen is as yet unknown. This sample stems from a study of cytomegalovirus exposure and HLA in healthy donors. Across the study: Genetic ancestry analysis placed approximately 78% of the roughly 400 donors that were genotyped in the Caucasian-associated cluster. Study conclusions and caveats: Several of the most significant clusters appeared linked to common viral pathogens, based on a later analysis.

The PCR ran on 60 Vbeta and 13 Jbeta primers. Measured with immunoSEQ multiplex PCR; TCRdb has only the in-frame clones, and not every one. The repertoire holds 160,000 or so clones, with 84% as singletons. Sequenced sample: PBMCs. The TCR was taken from a man younger than 35 in good health and CMV-seronegative.

The CDR3 nucleotides read TGTGCCAGCAGCTCCGGACAGGGGGAGGGCGAGCAGTACTTC. This sequence encodes CASSSGQGEGEQYF. The V and J genes are TRBV7-6 and TRBJ2-7; 10 nucleotides agree with TRBD1. Per germline, CDR1 SGHVS and CDR2 FNYEAQ. V shed 4 bases, J shed 6 bases, and the junction held 6 bases outside the gene matches. This CDR3 has 14 amino acids.